This T cell receptor (beta chain) was identified during a study of OX40 agonist ivuxolimab in advanced cancers. Turning to the study itself: Partial responses were observed in three patients, of whom one had hepatocellular carcinoma and two had cutaneous melanoma. Study results and caveats: Partial responders at 0.1-3.0 mg/kg had among the lowest clonal expansion. At 0.1 to 3.0 mg/kg, CD4+ and CD8+ blood T cells expanded clonally by week 6.

Comments on this clone: No antigen is known for it.

Germline trimming cut 6 bases from V and 4 bases from J; bases unmatched to any gene: 10. CDR3 length: 15 residues. The V gene's germline CDR1 is SGHNT and CDR2 YYREEE (reference sequence). Assay used: immunoSEQ multiplex PCR; TCRdb lists only in-frame clones, some missing. Seen here are 65,000 to 95,000 clones, roughly 89% observed once, and the top ten hold roughly 0.19%. The clonotype originates from an adult with an advanced solid tumor such as melanoma, head and neck, liver or kidney cancer. V gene TRBV5-4 combines with J gene TRBJ1-2; TRBD1 matches 9 bases. Sequenced material: CD4+ or CD8+ T cells sorted from blood, taken in a trial of the OX40 agonist ivuxolimab. Written as DNA, the CDR3 is TGTGCCAGCACCACCCAAACAGGGGGCACCTATGGCTACACCTTC. It translates to CASTTQTGGTYGYTF.